This entry describes one T cell receptor (beta chain). This CDR3 has 14 residues. Germline V CDR1 and CDR2: SGDLS, YYNGEE. V lost 0 bases and J 6 bases, leaving 10 bases between the germline ends. In the original analysis: Nucleated cell counts were estimated from reference gene primer amplification. Sequencing was performed with immunoSEQ multiplex PCR; in TCRdb, only in-frame clones are kept and a portion is missing. That table is the source of V, J and clone size, and D and trimming were worked out from the DNA. The repertoire holds 180,000 or so clones, 85% to 90% seen once, with approximately 2.9% in the top ten. The entry originates in a study of blood T cell repertoires in COVID-19. Turning to the study itself: COVID-19 samples, acute and convalescent, were from the United States, Italy and Spain.

The sample comprised peripheral blood. This chain uses TRBV9 with TRBJ1-5, with D uncertain. This receptor was taken from a woman in her twenties or thirties with active or convalescent COVID-19. As DNA, the CDR3 is TGTGCCAGCAGCGTAGTCGGGGAGGGTCAGCCCCAGCATTTT. Residues: CASSVVGEGQPQHF.